These 5 T cell receptor beta chains came from one sample sequenced in a study of beta chain features in type 1 diabetes. The authors reverse transcribed all of the isolated RNA, so sequencing captured expressed TCRB transcripts. The repertoire was sequenced with immunoSEQ multiplex PCR; TCRdb's copy has only in-frame clones and lacks some. The table has hundreds of thousands of clones, around 9.6% seen once. The sequenced material came from naive CD4+ T cells from blood. These receptor sequences come from a woman under 30 in good health.

Only a few counts were recorded for this clone. The chain links TRBV20-1 to TRBJ2-1, with TRBD1 matching 7 bases. The V segment lost 4 bases and the J segment 6 bases; nucleotides outside the gene matches: 0. The CDR3 loop spans 11 amino acids. Germline V gene sequence: CDR1 DFQATT, CDR2 SNEGSKA (reference sequence). CDR3 region: CSAKGANEQFF. The DNA for the CDR3 is TGCAGTGCTAAGGGGGCCAATGAGCAGTTCTTC.

This clone was recorded a few times. V is TRBV5-1 and J is TRBJ2-7; 12 bases match TRBD2. The CDR3 spans 15 residues. Germline V gene data show CDR1 as SGHRS and CDR2 as YFSETQ. V was pared by 3 bases and J by 9 bases, with 10 bases of the junction left unmatched. CDR3 residues: CASSSRTSGEDRQYF. In DNA form, the CDR3 reads TGCGCCAGCAGCTCCCGGACTAGCGGGGAAGATAGGCAGTACTTC. The whole variable domain, remainder taken from reference TRBV5-1 and TRBJ2-7, is KAGVTQTPRYLIKTRGQQVTLSCSPISGHRSVSWYQQTPGQGLQFLFEYFSETQRNKGNFPGRFSGRQFSNSRSEMNVSTLELGDSALYLCASSSRTSGEDRQYFGPGTRLTVT.

This clone was observed a handful of times. The J gene is TRBJ1-2, the V gene TRBV18, with D unresolved. This CDR3 comprises 17 residues. Germline CDR1 and CDR2: KGHSH and LQKENI. Trimming took 2 bases from V and 0 from J, leaving 16 bases between them. CDR3 sequence: CASSPFPYGGANYGYTF. CDR3 nucleotides: TGTGCCAGCTCACCATTCCCATACGGTGGAGCTAACTATGGCTACACCTTC.

The V and J genes are TRBV7-9 and TRBJ2-3; 10 nucleotides agree with TRBD1. J lost 4 bases, V lost 5 bases, and 3 bases had no gene match. The CDR3 consists of 14 residues. CDR1 and CDR2 (germline): SEHNR, FQNEAQ (reference sequence). The CDR3 DNA follows: TGTGCCAGCAGCAGGGACAGGGGTCCAGATACGCAGTATTTT. This codes for CASSRDRGPDTQYF.

This clone was seen repeatedly, ten times or more. J is TRBJ2-5 and V is TRBV7-3; D is possibly TRBD2 (5 bases). Between the trimmed V and J ends, which lost 3 bases and 3 bases, there was a span of 8 bases. This CDR3 comprises 13 residues. In germline, CDR1 is SGHTA, CDR2 FQGTGA. The CDR3 DNA is TGTGCCAGCAGCTTCGGGCGGGAAGAGACCCAGTACTTC. Amino acid sequence: CASSFGREETQYF. The full variable domain, in which reference TRBV7-3 and TRBJ2-5 provide the parts outside the CDR3, is GAGVSQTPSNKVTEKGKYVELRCDPISGHTALYWYRQSLGQGPEFLIYFQGTGAADDSGLPNDRFFAVRPEGSVSTLKIQRTERGDSAVYLCASSFGREETQYFGPGTRLLVL.